This is a list of T cell receptor beta chains from one sample in a study of blood T cell repertoires in COVID-19. Method: immunoSEQ multiplex PCR; TCRdb's copy keeps in-frame clones and lacks some. The sample records about 160,000 clones, approximately 82% being singletons. Sequencing was done on a sample of peripheral blood. The origin of the receptors is a woman of 80 years or more with acute or convalescent COVID-19. CDR3s include the opening cysteine and the closing phenylalanine or tryptophan. D genes are given only for firm matches. Only some rows state a clone size, as once, few, many or a class for expanded clones.

clone_size | d_call | j_call | v_call | cdr3_aa | cdr3_nt
. | TRBD2 | TRBJ2-3 | TRBV5-1 | CASSLSGREADTQYF | TGCGCCAGCAGCCTTAGCGGGAGGGAGGCAGATACGCAGTATTTT
few | TRBD2 | TRBJ2-7 | TRBV27 | CASSYRVSLTSGRALSYEQYF | TGTGCCAGCAGCTACAGAGTATCCCTGACTAGCGGGAGGGCCCTGTCCTACGAGCAGTACTTC
once | . | TRBJ2-2 | TRBV11-2 | CASSLVGIEGNTGELFF | TGTGCCAGCAGCTTAGTGGGGATTGAGGGAAACACCGGGGAGCTGTTTTTT
. | TRBD2 | TRBJ2-2 | TRBV9 | CASRRRVIAGLVGELFF | TGTGCCAGCAGGAGGAGGGTCATAGCGGGATTGGTCGGGGAGCTGTTTTTT
. | . | TRBJ2-1 | TRBV3-1/TRBV3-2 | CASSQFSGYSYNEQFF | TGTGCCAGCAGCCAATTTAGCGGATACTCCTACAATGAGCAGTTCTTC
. | TRBD2 | TRBJ2-3 | TRBV11-2 | CASSLTSGIMLDTQYF | TGTGCCAGCAGCTTGACTAGCGGGATTATGTTGGATACGCAGTATTTT
. | . | TRBJ2-1 | TRBV4-3 | CASSLSRGYEQFF | TGCGCCAGCAGCCTGAGTAGGGGGTATGAGCAGTTCTTC
once | TRBD2 | TRBJ2-1 | TRBV7-2 | CASSEKGSGRGRNEQFF | TGTGCCAGCAGCGAAAAAGGGAGCGGGAGAGGGAGAAATGAGCAGTTCTTC
few | . | TRBJ2-5 | TRBV7-2 | CASSLDSRPGILETQYF | TGTGCCAGCAGCTTAGATAGCCGGCCAGGGATTTTGGAGACCCAGTACTTC
. | . | TRBJ2-1 | TRBV12-3/TRBV12-4 | CASSPQYNEQFF | TGTGCCAGCAGTCCCCAATACAATGAGCAGTTCTTC
few | TRBD1 | TRBJ1-4 | TRBV19 | CASSPGTVGEKLFF | TGTGCCAGTAGTCCCGGGACAGTTGGGGAAAAACTGTTTTTT
. | TRBD1 | TRBJ1-6 | TRBV6-4 | CASSDSRQGLGSPLHF | TGTGCCAGCAGTGATTCCCGACAGGGATTGGGCTCACCCCTCCACTTT
. | TRBD1 | TRBJ2-5 | TRBV5-5 | CASSLSRDRGDQTYQETQYF | TGTGCCAGCAGCTTATCCCGGGACAGGGGCGACCAGACGTACCAAGAGACCCAGTACTTC
. | TRBD1 | TRBJ1-2 | TRBV19 | CASSMRTGYGYTF | TGTGCCAGTAGTATGCGGACAGGGTATGGCTACACCTTC
. | TRBD2 | TRBJ2-7 | TRBV19 | CASSFSSGIVYEQYF | TGTGCCAGTAGTTTTTCTAGCGGGATCGTCTACGAGCAGTACTTC
. | TRBD2 | TRBJ2-2 | TRBV5-1 | CASSNRLAGSTGELFF | TGCGCCAGCAGCAATCGACTAGCGGGAAGCACCGGGGAGCTGTTTTTT
. | TRBD1 | TRBJ1-6 | TRBV5-1 | CASSRTGTDNSPLHF | TGCGCCAGCAGCCGTACCGGGACAGATAATTCACCCCTCCACTTT
. | . | TRBJ1-4 | TRBV9 | CATATGPNEKLFF | TGTGCCACCGCAACAGGGCCTAATGAAAAACTGTTTTTT
. | TRBD1 | TRBJ2-3 | TRBV6-6 | CASSQIRGTGFTDTQYF | TGTGCCAGCAGTCAAATCCGTGGGACAGGGTTCACAGATACGCAGTATTTT
. | TRBD1 | TRBJ1-1 | TRBV20-1 | CSATDRRTGDTEAFF | TGCAGTGCTACTGACCGCAGGACAGGGGACACTGAAGCTTTCTTT
. | TRBD1 | TRBJ2-3 | TRBV6-5 | CASSRQGNTDTQYF | TGTGCCAGCAGCAGACAGGGTAACACAGATACGCAGTATTTT
. | TRBD1 | TRBJ1-5 | TRBV27 | CASSLPRDREDQPQHF | TGTGCCAGCAGTCTACCCAGGGACAGGGAAGATCAGCCCCAGCATTTT
. | . | TRBJ1-5 | TRBV5-6 | CASKDPRRHQHF | TGTGCCAGCAAGGACCCGCGGAGGCACCAGCATTTT
. | . | TRBJ1-4 | TRBV3-1/TRBV3-2 | CASSQGSGQEKLFF | TGTGCCAGCAGCCAAGGGTCAGGACAGGAAAAACTGTTTTTT
many | . | TRBJ2-7 | TRBV18 | CASSSSSYEQYF | TGTGCCAGCTCATCTAGCTCCTACGAGCAGTACTTC
. | . | TRBJ2-2 | TRBV27 | CASSSFYGELFF | TGTGCCAGCAGTTCGTTTTACGGGGAGCTGTTTTTT
. | TRBD2 | TRBJ2-3 | TRBV13 | CASNPSGRAPDTQYF | TGTGCCAGCAACCCTAGCGGGAGGGCCCCGGATACGCAGTATTTT
. | TRBD2 | TRBJ2-7 | TRBV5-5 | CASSLNAGDPYEQYF | TGTGCCAGCAGCCTAAATGCGGGGGATCCCTACGAGCAGTACTTC
. | . | TRBJ1-1 | TRBV6-1 | CASSEPGHWNTEAFF | TGTGCCAGCAGTGAACCCGGACATTGGAACACTGAAGCTTTCTTT
. | . | TRBJ1-4 | TRBV21-1 | CASSKGVVRGRLYEKLFF | TGTGCCAGCAGCAAAGGGGTGGTCAGGGGGCGCCTTTATGAAAAACTGTTTTTT
. | TRBD1 | TRBJ1-2 | TRBV30 | CAWGSSGQAYGYTF | TGTGCCTGGGGTTCCTCGGGACAGGCCTATGGCTACACCTTC
once | TRBD1 | TRBJ1-1 | TRBV2 | CASNDRANTEAFF | TGTGCCAGCAATGACAGGGCAAACACTGAAGCTTTCTTT
. | . | TRBJ2-2 | TRBV20-1 | CSASTDRNTGELFF | TGCAGTGCTAGTACGGACAGGAACACCGGGGAGCTGTTTTTT
once | TRBD1 | TRBJ1-5 | TRBV25-1 | CASSPGTGGKSNQPQHF | TGTGCCAGCAGTCCCGGGACAGGGGGCAAAAGCAATCAGCCCCAGCATTTT
once | . | TRBJ1-1 | TRBV4-1 | CASSLPGGDTEAFF | TGCGCCAGCAGCCTCCCCGGGGGGGACACTGAAGCTTTCTTT
. | . | TRBJ2-5 | TRBV19 | CAVTRTQYF | TGTGCCGTAACAAGGACCCAGTACTTC
few | TRBD1 | TRBJ2-5 | TRBV5-1 | CASRSQGAQETQYF | TGCGCCAGCAGATCACAGGGGGCTCAGGAGACCCAGTACTTC
. | . | TRBJ1-2 | TRBV5-4 | CASSLALGAMRGYTF | TGTGCCAGCAGCTTGGCCCTCGGCGCCATGCGGGGCTACACCTTC
. | . | TRBJ1-1 | TRBV10-3 | CAISDPRAGLEAFF | TGTGCCATCAGCGACCCGCGGGCTGGCCTTGAAGCTTTCTTT
. | TRBD2 | TRBJ2-2 | TRBV7-2 | CASSLVTSGSYPGELFF | TGTGCCAGCAGCTTAGTAACTAGCGGGAGCTATCCCGGGGAGCTGTTTTTT
. | TRBD1 | TRBJ2-7 | TRBV5-1 | CASREAGTGLYEQYF | TGCGCCAGCAGGGAGGCCGGGACAGGGCTATACGAGCAGTACTTC